The clone carrying this T cell receptor beta chain was counted ten times or more. Antigen unknown. Unique molecular identifiers were present on the cDNA, which also gained a universal primer site by template switching. A single record per CDR3 protein comes from TCRdb applying MiXCR to the 5' RACE reads. The sample carries under 400,000 distinct CDR3 sequences, around 9.7% recorded once. These data are taken from a study of identical twins. Points from the study as a whole: Surplus twin overlap in beta out-of-frame sequences was less pronounced. High-abundance cord blood beta clonotypes had fewer insertions; memory repertoires showed none.

Germline-derived CDR1 and CDR2 are MNHEY and SMNVEV (reference sequence). The length of the CDR3 is 15 residues. Trimming pared 5 bases from V and 0 bases from J, leaving 11 bases between. The sequence was obtained from a woman between 45 and 60 years old in good health. The source material was naive T cells sorted from blood. This rearrangement joins TRBV27 to TRBJ2-1; D remains ambiguous. Here the CDR3 reads CASSTPGPSYNEQFF. DNA for the CDR3: TGTGCCAGCAGTACACCGGGTCCCTCCTACAATGAGCAGTTCTTC.